Reported below is one T cell receptor (beta chain). The entry originates in a study of shared clonotypes between healthy human individuals. The CDR3 runs 14 residues. Germline-derived CDR1 and CDR2 are LNHDA and SQIVND (reference sequence). The V and J ends lost 5 bases and 3 bases respectively, with 11 bases between them. Data came from immunoSEQ multiplex PCR; TCRdb stores just in-frame clones and leaves some out. Seen here are about 750,000 clones, approximately 92% observed once, and the top ten hold approximately 25%. Positive CCR7 selection of CD45RO-negative cells yielded the naive CD8 cells, and terminally differentiated effector memory CD45RA+ cells were excluded. All participating donors were Caucasian adults from Nashville, Tennessee.

Source material: naive CD8+ T cells sorted from blood. The sequence derives from a man aged 30 to 39 in good health. The chain employs TRBV19 and TRBJ2-1, with D perhaps matching TRBD1 or TRBD2 (5 bases each). CDR3 amino acids: CASSVRDGYNEQFF. The DNA for the CDR3 is TGTGCCAGTAGTGTACGGGACGGCTACAATGAGCAGTTCTTC.